The source of this T cell receptor (beta chain) is a study of PD-1 blockade in mismatch repair-deficient tumors. General study points: Tumor-resident clones, often absent from pretreatment blood, expanded after pembrolizumab and then contracted.

Repertoires were generated with immunoSEQ multiplex PCR, while TCRdb's copy carries only in-frame clones and drops some. The table records some 100,000 clones, under 90% of them present only once. About this clone: What it binds is unknown.

Germline V CDR1 and CDR2: SQVTM, ANQGSEA. V was trimmed by 3 bases and J by 0 bases, leaving 33 bases between them. This CDR3 has 21 residues. This chain joins TRBV29-1 and TRBJ2-7; D possibly corresponds to TRBD2 (5 bases). The material was peripheral blood, obtained around 8 months after starting pembrolizumab. The receptor's source is an adult with mismatch repair-deficient cancer. CDR3 coding DNA: TGCAGCGTTGATGGACCAAGTACTTTGAGGGTAGTATACAAGCTCTCCTACGAGCAGTACTTC. It specifies CSVDGPSTLRVVYKLSYEQYF.